Following are 8 T cell receptor beta chains from one sample sequenced in a study of cytomegalovirus exposure and HLA in healthy donors. Amplification used 60 Vbeta primers and 13 Jbeta primers. Sequenced by immunoSEQ multiplex PCR; TCRdb stores in-frame clones only, minus some. The table shows around 110,000 clones, with about four fifths occurring only once. Sequencing was performed on PBMCs. These receptors all come from a young man in good health and CMV-seropositive.

This chain uses TRBV14 with TRBJ2-3; D is possibly TRBD2 (5 bases). From germline, CDR1 is SGHDN and CDR2 FVKESK. The CDR3 totals 16 residues. The germline V and J ends were trimmed by 2 bases and 2 bases, with 14 bases remaining between them. The CDR3 loop is CASSQLGTGFTDTQYF. CDR3 bases: TGTGCCAGCAGCCAACTCGGAACGGGGTTCACAGATACGCAGTATTTT.

The CDR3 loop reads CASSPRGGETQYF. CDR3 nucleotides: TGTGCCAGCAGCCCTAGAGGGGGAGAGACCCAGTACTTC. The rearrangement links TRBV7-9 to TRBJ2-5; tentatively, D is TRBD1 (6 bases). Trimming pared 5 bases from V and 4 bases from J, leaving 11 bases between. The germline gives CDR1 SEHNR, CDR2 FQNEAQ (reference sequence). This CDR3 spans 13 amino acids.

A remark on this clone: Other DNA sequences in this sample translate to the same CDR3. The chain links TRBV11-2 to TRBJ1-2; D may be TRBD1 (6 bases). With 3 bases removed from V and 6 bases from J, the gap between germline ends came to 14 bases. Germline CDR1 reads SGHAT; CDR2 reads FQNNGV. This CDR3 region has 14 residues. The CDR3 DNA sequence: TGTGCCAGCAGCTTTGTGTGGCAGGGGCATGGCTACACCTTC. Translation: CASSFVWQGHGYTF.

The chain has TRBV7-9 and TRBJ2-4, with D maybe TRBD1 (5 bases). This CDR3 comprises 12 residues. V gave up 1 base and J gave up 13 bases, with 11 bases separating them. CDR1 is SEHNR and CDR2 is FQNEAQ in the germline V gene (reference sequence). The CDR3 bases are TGTGCCAGCAGCTTAGGAACGTACAGGCAGTACTTC. It translates to CASSLGTYRQYF.

This clone was seen more than once but under ten times. The chain joins TRBV6-1 to TRBJ2-7; weak D call: TRBD1 (5 bases). The CDR3 is made up of 15 amino acids. Germline CDR1 MNHNS, CDR2 SASEGT. Trimming left V 1 base short and J 7 bases short, with 17 bases between. CDR3 in amino acids: CASSEGLYGAREQYF. The DNA of the CDR3 is TGTGCCAGCAGTGAAGGTTTATATGGGGCTCGGGAGCAGTACTTC.

This clone was seen once. CDR3 protein: CATSRDLIDTQYF. CDR3 in DNA: TGTGCCACCAGCAGAGATCTTATTGATACGCAGTATTTT. This chain joins TRBV15 and TRBJ2-3; D call uncertain. V was clipped by 0 bases and J by 6 bases, with 7 bases between them. The CDR3 contains 13 residues. Germline CDR1 and CDR2: LNHNV and YYDKDF (reference sequence).

This clone occurred once. The chain combines TRBV5-1 with TRBJ1-4; a possible D gene is TRBD1 (5 bases). CDR1 and CDR2 (germline): SGHRS, YFSETQ. The CDR3 sequence is 13 residues long. V shed 1 base and J shed 8 bases, with 9 bases lying between them. The CDR3 sequence is CASSLTGREKLFF. The CDR3, as DNA: TGCGCCAGCAGCTTGACAGGTCGGGAAAAACTGTTTTTT.

The genes are TRBV6-4 and TRBJ1-1; D gene uncertain. The CDR3 is 14 amino acids. V lost 0 bases, J lost 5 bases, and 10 bases lay in between. Germline V CDR1 and CDR2: MRHNA, SNTAGT. Here the CDR3 DNA reads TGTGCCAGCAGTGACTCGTCTCGGGGAACTGAAGCTTTCTTT. Protein product: CASSDSSRGTEAFF.